The entry below gives a single T cell receptor (beta chain) sequence along with its context. Antigen: not known. J gave up 5 bases and V 4 bases, and 5 bases lay outside the gene matches. The CDR3 runs 14 residues. They built TCR cDNA with 5'RACE template switching, a step that put in a universal primer site and UMIs. Each CDR3 protein gets one entry after TCRdb re-called the 5' RACE reads with MiXCR. The sample shows under 350,000 distinct CDR3 sequences, roughly 3.9% of them seen only once. These data belong to a study of T cells after yellow fever vaccination. In the study overall: Low-cell-number fractions underwent preparation using SMART-Seq v4 Ultra Low Input.

Findings of the study overall: The secondary response was weaker but peaked faster, day 5 versus 15. Abundant clonotypes (contaminants from the bulk population) could be present in FACS-sorted repertoires.

Sequencing used PBMCs, obtained 5 days after the yellow fever booster vaccination. The genes are TRBV12-3 or TRBV12-4 and TRBJ1-1; 9 bases fit TRBD1. The clonotype comes from a man between 18 and 35 years old who received the YFV17D yellow fever vaccine. The CDR3 sequence is CASSYTGGATEAFF. The CDR3 DNA follows: TGTGCCAGCAGTTACACAGGGGGCGCGACTGAAGCTTTCTTT.